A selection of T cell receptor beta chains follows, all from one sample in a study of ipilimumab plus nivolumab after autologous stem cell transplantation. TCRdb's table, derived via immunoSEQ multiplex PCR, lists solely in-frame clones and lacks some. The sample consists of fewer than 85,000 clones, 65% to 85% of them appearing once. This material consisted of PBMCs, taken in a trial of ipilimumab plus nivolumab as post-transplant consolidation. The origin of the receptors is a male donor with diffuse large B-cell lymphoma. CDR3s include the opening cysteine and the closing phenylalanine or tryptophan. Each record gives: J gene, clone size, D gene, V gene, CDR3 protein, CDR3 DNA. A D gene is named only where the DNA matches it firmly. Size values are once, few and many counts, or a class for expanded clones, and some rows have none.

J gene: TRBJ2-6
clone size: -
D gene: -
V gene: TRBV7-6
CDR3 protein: CASSLRSSGANVLTF
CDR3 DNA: TGTGCCAGCAGCTTGAGAAGCTCTGGGGCCAACGTCCTGACTTTC

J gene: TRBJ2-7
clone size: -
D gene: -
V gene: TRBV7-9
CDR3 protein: CASSLGGRKMYEQYF
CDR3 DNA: TGTGCCAGCAGCTTAGGGGGACGGAAGATGTACGAGCAGTACTTC

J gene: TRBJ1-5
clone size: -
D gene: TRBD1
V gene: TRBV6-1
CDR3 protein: CASSVPAGGVKSNQPQHF
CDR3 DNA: TGTGCCAGCAGTGTCCCTGCAGGGGGCGTGAAGAGCAATCAGCCCCAGCATTTT

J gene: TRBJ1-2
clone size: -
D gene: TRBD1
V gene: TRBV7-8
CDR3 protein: CASSETTGAGGYTF
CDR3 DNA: TGTGCCAGCAGCGAAACGACAGGGGCTGGGGGCTACACCTTC

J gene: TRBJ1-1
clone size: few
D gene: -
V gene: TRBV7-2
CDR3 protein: CASSFMGRTEAFF
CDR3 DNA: TGTGCCAGCAGCTTCATGGGGCGGACTGAAGCTTTCTTT

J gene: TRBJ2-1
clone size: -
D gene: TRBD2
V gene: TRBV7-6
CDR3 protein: CASSQTSGGQGEQFF
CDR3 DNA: TGTGCCAGCAGCCAGACTAGCGGGGGCCAGGGTGAGCAGTTCTTC

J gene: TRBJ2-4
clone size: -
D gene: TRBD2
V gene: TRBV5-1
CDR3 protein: CASSLEPAGGILAKNIQYF
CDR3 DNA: TGCGCCAGCAGCTTGGAACCAGCGGGGGGAATACTAGCCAAAAACATTCAGTACTTC

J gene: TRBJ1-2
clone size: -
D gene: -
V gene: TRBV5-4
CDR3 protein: CASNLGGVNYGYTF
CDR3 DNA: TGTGCCAGCAATCTCGGGGGGGTCAACTATGGCTACACCTTC

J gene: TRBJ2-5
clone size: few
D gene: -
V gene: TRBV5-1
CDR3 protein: CASSLGRETQYF
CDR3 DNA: TGCGCCAGCAGCTTAGGTAGGGAGACCCAGTACTTC

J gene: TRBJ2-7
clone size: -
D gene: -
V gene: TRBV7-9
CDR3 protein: CASSPPGGASSYEQYF
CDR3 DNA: TGTGCCAGCAGCCCACCGGGTGGGGCAAGCTCCTACGAGCAGTACTTC

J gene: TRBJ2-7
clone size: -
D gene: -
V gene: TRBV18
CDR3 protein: CASSPGADAYEQYF
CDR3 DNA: TGTGCCAGCTCACCGGGAGCAGACGCCTACGAGCAGTACTTC

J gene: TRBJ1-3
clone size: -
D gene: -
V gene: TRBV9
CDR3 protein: CASSVIGDGNTIYF
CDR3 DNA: TGTGCCAGCAGCGTCATTGGGGATGGAAACACCATATATTTT

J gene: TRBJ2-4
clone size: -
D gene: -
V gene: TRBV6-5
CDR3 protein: CALRENIQYF
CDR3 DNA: TGTGCCCTACGAGAAAACATTCAGTACTTC

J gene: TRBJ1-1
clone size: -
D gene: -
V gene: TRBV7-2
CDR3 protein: CASSFKVGYTEAFF
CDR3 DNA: TGTGCCAGCAGCTTCAAGGTTGGGTACACTGAAGCTTTCTTT

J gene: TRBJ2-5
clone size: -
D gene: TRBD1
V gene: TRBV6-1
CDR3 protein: CASSSGTAQETQYF
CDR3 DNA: TGTGCCAGCAGTTCCGGGACAGCCCAAGAGACCCAGTACTTC

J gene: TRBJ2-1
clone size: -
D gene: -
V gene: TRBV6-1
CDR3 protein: CASSPLGGRNEQFF
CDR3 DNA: TGTGCCAGCAGTCCATTGGGGGGCCGTAATGAGCAGTTCTTC

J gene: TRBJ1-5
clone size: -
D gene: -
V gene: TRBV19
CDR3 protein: CASTPRGMGYSNQPQHF
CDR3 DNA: TGTGCCAGTACCCCTCGCGGGATGGGATATAGCAATCAGCCCCAGCATTTT

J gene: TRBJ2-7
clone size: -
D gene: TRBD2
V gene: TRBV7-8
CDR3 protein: CASSQLAATSYEQYF
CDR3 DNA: TGTGCCAGCAGCCAACTAGCGGCGACAAGCTACGAGCAGTACTTC

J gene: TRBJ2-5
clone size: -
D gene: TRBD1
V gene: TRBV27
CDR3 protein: CAIGTGGAETQYF
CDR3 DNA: TGTGCCATCGGGACAGGGGGCGCAGAGACCCAGTACTTC

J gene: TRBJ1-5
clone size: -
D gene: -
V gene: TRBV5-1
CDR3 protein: CASSRPVRATNSNQPQHF
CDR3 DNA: TGCGCCAGCAGCCGACCCGTACGGGCCACTAATAGCAATCAGCCCCAGCATTTT

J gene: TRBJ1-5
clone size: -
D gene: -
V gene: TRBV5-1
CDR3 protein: CASSLGQNQPQHF
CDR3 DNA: TGCGCCAGCAGCTTGGGACAGAATCAGCCCCAGCATTTT

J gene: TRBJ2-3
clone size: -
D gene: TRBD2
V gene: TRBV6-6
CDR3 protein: CASSLAGTSADTQYF
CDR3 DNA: TGTGCCAGCAGTTTAGCCGGGACTAGCGCAGATACGCAGTATTTT

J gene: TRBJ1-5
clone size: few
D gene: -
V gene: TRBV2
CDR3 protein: CASTRGENQPQHF
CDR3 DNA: TGTGCCAGCACCCGTGGGGAAAATCAGCCCCAGCATTTT

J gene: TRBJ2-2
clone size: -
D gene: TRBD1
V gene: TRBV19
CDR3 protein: CASRDREVTGELFF
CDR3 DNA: TGTGCCAGTAGGGACAGGGAGGTCACCGGGGAGCTGTTTTTT

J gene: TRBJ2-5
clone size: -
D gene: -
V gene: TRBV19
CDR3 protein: CASSISRLKETQYF
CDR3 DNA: TGTGCCAGTAGTATATCCAGACTCAAAGAGACCCAGTACTTC

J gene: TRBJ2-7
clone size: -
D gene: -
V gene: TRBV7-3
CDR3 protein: CASSFVGFGYEQYF
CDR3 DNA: TGTGCCAGCAGCTTCGTGGGCTTTGGCTACGAGCAGTACTTC

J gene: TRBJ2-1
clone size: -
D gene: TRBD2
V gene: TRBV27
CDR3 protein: CASSKLAGARNNEQFF
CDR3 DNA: TGTGCCAGCAGTAAGCTAGCGGGGGCGCGAAACAATGAGCAGTTCTTC

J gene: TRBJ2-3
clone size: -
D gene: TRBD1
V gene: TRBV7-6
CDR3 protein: CASSPSTGGDTQYF
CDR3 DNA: TGTGCCAGCAGCCCTTCAACAGGGGGAGATACGCAGTATTTT

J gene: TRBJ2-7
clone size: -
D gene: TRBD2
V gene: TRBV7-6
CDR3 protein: CASSFGTSGGYEQYF
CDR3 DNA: TGTGCCAGCAGCTTCGGGACTAGCGGGGGATACGAGCAGTACTTC

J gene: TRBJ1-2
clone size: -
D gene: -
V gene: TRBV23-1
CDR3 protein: CARVTRTPRYGYTF
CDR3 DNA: TGCGCCAGGGTCACACGGACCCCGAGGTATGGCTACACCTTC

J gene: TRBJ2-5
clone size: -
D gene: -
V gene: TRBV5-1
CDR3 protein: CASSLEQGNWETQYF
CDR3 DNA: TGCGCCAGCAGCTTGGAGCAGGGGAATTGGGAGACCCAGTACTTC

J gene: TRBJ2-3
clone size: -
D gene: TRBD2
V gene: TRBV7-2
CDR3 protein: CASSRQAGGSDTQYF
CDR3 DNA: TGTGCCAGCAGTCGGCAGGCGGGGGGCTCAGATACGCAGTATTTT

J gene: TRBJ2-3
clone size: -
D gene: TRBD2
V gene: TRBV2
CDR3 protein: CASSVAGAAGDTQYF
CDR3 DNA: TGTGCCAGCAGTGTAGCGGGGGCCGCAGGGGATACGCAGTATTTT

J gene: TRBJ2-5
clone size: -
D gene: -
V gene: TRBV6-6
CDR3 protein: CASSSHRAPGTQYF
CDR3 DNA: TGTGCCAGCAGTTCCCACCGGGCCCCAGGGACCCAGTACTTC

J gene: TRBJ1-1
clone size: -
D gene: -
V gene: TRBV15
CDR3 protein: CATSKDQGILVWDTEAFF
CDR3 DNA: TGTGCCACCAGCAAAGATCAAGGGATCCTAGTTTGGGACACTGAAGCTTTCTTT

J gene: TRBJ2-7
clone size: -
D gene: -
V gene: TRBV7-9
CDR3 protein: CASSLDGSYEQYF
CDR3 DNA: TGTGCCAGCAGCTTAGACGGTTCCTACGAGCAGTACTTC

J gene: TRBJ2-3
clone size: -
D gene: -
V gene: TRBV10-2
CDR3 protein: CASSESLGLTDTQYF
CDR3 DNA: TGCGCCAGCAGTGAGTCGCTGGGGCTGACAGATACGCAGTATTTT

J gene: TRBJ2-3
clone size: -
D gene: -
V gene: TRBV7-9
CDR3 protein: CASSFTRLSTDTQYF
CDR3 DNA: TGTGCCAGCAGCTTTACACGACTGAGCACAGATACGCAGTATTTT

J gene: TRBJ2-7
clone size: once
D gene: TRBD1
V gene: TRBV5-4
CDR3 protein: CASSFYRDRGREQYF
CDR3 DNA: TGTGCCAGCAGCTTTTACCGGGACAGGGGGCGTGAGCAGTACTTC

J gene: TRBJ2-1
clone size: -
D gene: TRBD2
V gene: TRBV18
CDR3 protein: CASSRGGVYEQFF
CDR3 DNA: TGTGCCAGCTCTCGGGGGGGTGTATATGAGCAGTTCTTC

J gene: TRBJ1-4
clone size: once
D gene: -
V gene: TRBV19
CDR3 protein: CASSATATNEKLFF
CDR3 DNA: TGTGCCAGTAGTGCGACAGCTACTAATGAAAAACTGTTTTTT